This is a list of T cell receptor beta chains from one sample in a study of T cell clusters in autoimmune cytopenias. TCRdb re-called the multiplex PCR reads and gives one entry per CDR3 protein, without DNA. The listing contains 9,000 to 13,000 distinct CDR3 sequences. Another study also made use of these data, one on T cell repertoires in aging, cancer and after chemotherapy.

Specimen: peripheral blood. The receptor source for this set is a human donor in good health. The CDR3 runs from the conserved cysteine through the conserved F or W. Some rows have no size entry. The others give once, few or many, or a class for an expanded clone.

TRBV6-5,medium-sized,TRBJ1-4,CASSRRGEDNEKLFF
TRBV20-1,-,TRBJ2-5,CSALGLRGETQYF
TRBV5-4,-,TRBJ2-7,CASSLGRQGGEQYF
TRBV7-9,-,TRBJ2-5,CASSGTSGAQETQYF
TRBV6-5,-,TRBJ2-6,CASSLVSGANVLTF
TRBV6-4,medium-sized,TRBJ2-1,CASSASAGGNNEQFF
TRBV19,medium-sized,TRBJ1-1,CASRQGNEAFF
TRBV7-9,-,TRBJ2-5,CASSDRRGETQYF
TRBV6-5,medium-sized,TRBJ2-7,CASTKQGGEQYF
TRBV11-1,medium-sized,TRBJ1-2,CASSRRDPNYGYTF
TRBV6-2/TRBV6-3,-,TRBJ2-4,CASSYFREPNIQYF
TRBV19,-,TRBJ2-5,CASSIDGEMETQYF
TRBV6-1,-,TRBJ1-1,CASSPPRYGGMSTEAFF
TRBV12-5,-,TRBJ2-7,CASGTDYEQYF
TRBV5-4,-,TRBJ1-2,CASSSRTGGGYGYTF
TRBV2,-,TRBJ1-3,CASSDLGSSSGNTIYF
TRBV5-1,-,TRBJ2-7,CASSPGAGLSTGEQYF
TRBV20-1,-,TRBJ2-5,CSASGGRGEETQYF
TRBV12-3/TRBV12-4,-,TRBJ1-3,CASTFGDTIYF
TRBV27,-,TRBJ2-3,CASRRQVTSTDTQYF
TRBV5-6,medium-sized,TRBJ1-4,CASSFGQGSEKLFF
TRBV12-3/TRBV12-4,-,TRBJ1-5,CASSNRDEYMQPQHF
TRBV7-9,-,TRBJ1-2,CASSLGDYGYTF
TRBV20-1,-,TRBJ2-3,CSATSPWEQDSDTQYF
TRBV7-2,medium-sized,TRBJ2-7,CASSPEVDTYEQYF
TRBV28,-,TRBJ1-1,CASSLGGGRRAFF
TRBV30,medium-sized,TRBJ1-2,CAWGTGVSANYGYTF
TRBV13,-,TRBJ2-3,CASSLSGQGGDTQYF
TRBV6-5,medium-sized,TRBJ2-7,CASSARQGISYEQYF
TRBV12-3/TRBV12-4,-,TRBJ2-3,CASILRRGRADTQYF
TRBV5-5,medium-sized,TRBJ1-1,CASSLVGRGTEAFF
TRBV7-9,-,TRBJ2-3,CASSLLLAGTDTQYF
TRBV5-4,-,TRBJ2-7,CASSFSDRSYEQYF
TRBV9,-,TRBJ2-1,CASSGRGTGAYNEQFF
TRBV12-3/TRBV12-4,-,TRBJ1-1,CASSSARPEAFF
TRBV5-1,-,TRBJ2-3,CASSQTGADTQYF
TRBV19,medium-sized,TRBJ2-2,CATREGLNTGELFF
TRBV6-2/TRBV6-3,-,TRBJ2-1,CASSRSGGLNEQFF
TRBV7-9,-,TRBJ2-1,CASSLESGRDEQFF
TRBV28,-,TRBJ1-4,CASTTLDSNEKLFF
TRBV25-1,-,TRBJ2-2,CASSEGLAGNTGELFF
TRBV13,-,TRBJ2-1,CASSWGSYNEQFF
TRBV12-3/TRBV12-4,-,TRBJ2-1,CASSFRGSYNEQFF
TRBV7-2,-,TRBJ1-2,CASSSDGNYGYTF
TRBV11-2,-,TRBJ1-4,CASSTQGGEKLFF
TRBV19,-,TRBJ1-5,CASSIDAGMTRNPNQPQHF
TRBV6-4,-,TRBJ2-2,CASSDSGQGNTGELFF
TRBV7-2,medium-sized,TRBJ2-3,CASSLLASGGVAQYF
TRBV29-1,medium-sized,TRBJ1-1,CSVEGTQVNTEAFF
TRBV6-4,-,TRBJ2-3,CASSDSGGATDTQYF
TRBV4-1,-,TRBJ1-4,CASKDRATEKLFF
TRBV18,-,TRBJ1-6,CASSPQDIGPSGNSPLHF
TRBV5-4,-,TRBJ2-5,CASSPWNPGQETQYF
TRBV7-2,-,TRBJ2-7,CASSVDWGVGHEQYF
TRBV19,medium-sized,TRBJ2-5,CASSGRSSETQYF
TRBV5-1,-,TRBJ2-1,CASSLLQGLSYNEQFF
TRBV6-4,-,TRBJ2-5,CASSDNAGAETQYF
TRBV20-1,-,TRBJ1-4,CSAPDPGATNEKLFF